These T cell receptor beta chains were read from a single sample in a study of T cells after yellow fever vaccination. Each CDR3 protein is one row after TCRdb ran MiXCR on the 5' RACE reads. The table has over 65,000 distinct CDR3 sequences, 13% seen once. Sequenced material: CD8+ T cells not binding an NS4B(214-222) dextramer, sorted from PBMCs, taken roughly 20 days after the first yellow fever vaccination. Every receptor here comes from a man aged 18 to 30 who received the YFV17D yellow fever vaccine. The CDR3 runs from the conserved cysteine through the conserved F or W. A D gene is named only where the DNA matches it firmly. Clone size appears in some rows only: once, few, many, or a class for an expanded clone.

j_call	d_call	v_call	clone_size	cdr3_aa	cdr3_nt
TRBJ1-1	.	TRBV29-1	few	CSVAAGLNTEAFF	TGCAGCGTTGCCGCGGGTTTGAACACTGAAGCTTTCTTT
TRBJ1-5	.	TRBV12-3/TRBV12-4	.	CASSFSLTVRYSNQPQHF	TGTGCCAGCAGTTTTAGTCTGACAGTCCGATATAGCAATCAGCCCCAGCATTTT
TRBJ2-1	.	TRBV5-1	few	CASSFRRGNEQFF	TGCGCCAGCAGCTTCCGACGAGGCAATGAGCAGTTCTTC
TRBJ1-3	TRBD1	TRBV2	many	CAGRAGTGAGNTIYF	TGTGCCGGACGAGCCGGGACAGGGGCTGGAAACACCATATATTTT
TRBJ2-5	TRBD2	TRBV4-2	few	CASSQGSSGGPLETQYF	TGTGCCAGCAGCCAAGGTTCTAGCGGGGGGCCGCTAGAGACCCAGTACTTC
TRBJ2-1	TRBD2	TRBV5-4	few	CASRASGGNYNEQFF	TGTGCCAGCAGGGCGAGCGGGGGGAATTACAATGAGCAGTTCTTC
TRBJ2-5	TRBD2	TRBV5-4	.	CASSLLSGGGTQYF	TGTGCCAGCAGCTTGCTTAGCGGGGGAGGGACCCAGTACTTC
TRBJ2-5	.	TRBV2	.	CASGRGERTQYF	TGTGCCAGCGGAAGGGGAGAACGGACCCAGTACTTC
TRBJ2-6	.	TRBV4-3	.	CASSRTSSGANVLTF	TGCGCCAGCAGCCGGACGAGCTCTGGGGCCAACGTCCTGACTTTC
TRBJ2-3	.	TRBV9	.	CASSVVPGITDTQYF	TGTGCCAGCAGCGTAGTCCCAGGCATCACAGATACGCAGTATTTT
TRBJ1-1	.	TRBV25-1	few	CASSESVNTEAFF	TGTGCCAGCAGTGAATCTGTGAACACTGAAGCTTTCTTT
TRBJ2-1	.	TRBV20-1	.	CSARGDRKNNEQFF	TGCAGTGCTAGAGGTGACAGAAAGAACAATGAGCAGTTCTTC
TRBJ2-2	.	TRBV12-3/TRBV12-4	many	CASSPSGAGELFF	TGTGCCAGCAGTCCCTCAGGGGCCGGGGAGCTGTTTTTT
TRBJ2-2	.	TRBV3-1	.	CASSQDPDLRNTGELFF	TGTGCCAGCAGCCAAGATCCCGACCTACGAAACACCGGGGAGCTGTTTTTT
TRBJ1-1	.	TRBV29-1	.	CSVRAANTEAFF	TGCAGCGTGAGGGCAGCGAACACTGAAGCTTTCTTT
TRBJ2-5	.	TRBV4-1	few	CASSQIKELQETQYF	TGCGCCAGCAGCCAAATCAAGGAGTTACAAGAGACCCAGTACTTC
TRBJ2-4	.	TRBV5-1	few	CASSLRGALGKNIQYF	TGCGCCAGCAGCTTGAGGGGGGCGCTGGGCAAAAACATTCAGTACTTC
TRBJ2-5	.	TRBV6-2/TRBV6-3	.	CASSYGDTDQETQYF	TGTGCCAGCAGTTACGGTGACACGGACCAAGAGACCCAGTACTTC